This TCR beta chain was sequenced during a study of neurological immune-mediated disorders. The overall study: Of the multiple sclerosis patients, approximately 34 in total, roughly 30 were relapsing-remitting and 3 were secondary progressive.

MiXCR, applied by TCRdb to the 5' RACE reads, yields one record per CDR3 protein. The top ten hold around 3% of the sample, which has 45,000 to 70,000 distinct CDR3 sequences, approximately 4.4% seen once. The CDR3 is 12 amino acids. Per the germline V gene, CDR1 is LGHDT and CDR2 is YNNKEL (reference sequence). Trimming removed 1 base from V and 8 bases from J, with 9 bases in between. A note on this clonotype: No antigen is known for it.

Study outcomes and limitations: Clinical and MRI features did not associate with the cluster found in multiple sclerosis patients. No sharing of CDR3 amino acid sequences was observed among expanded clones across subjects, suggesting private repertoires in all groups. The study phylogenetically grouped the repertoires of 18 of 34 multiple sclerosis patients into one related-CDR3 cluster, a possible signature.

Sequencing used PBMCs. The chain couples TRBV3-1 to TRBJ2-7, with D possibly matching TRBD2 (5 bases). This TCR derives from a man aged 50-60 years with multiple sclerosis. The CDR3 is CASSQVASKQYF. The CDR3 DNA reads as TGTGCCAGCAGCCAAGTGGCTAGCAAGCAGTACTTC.